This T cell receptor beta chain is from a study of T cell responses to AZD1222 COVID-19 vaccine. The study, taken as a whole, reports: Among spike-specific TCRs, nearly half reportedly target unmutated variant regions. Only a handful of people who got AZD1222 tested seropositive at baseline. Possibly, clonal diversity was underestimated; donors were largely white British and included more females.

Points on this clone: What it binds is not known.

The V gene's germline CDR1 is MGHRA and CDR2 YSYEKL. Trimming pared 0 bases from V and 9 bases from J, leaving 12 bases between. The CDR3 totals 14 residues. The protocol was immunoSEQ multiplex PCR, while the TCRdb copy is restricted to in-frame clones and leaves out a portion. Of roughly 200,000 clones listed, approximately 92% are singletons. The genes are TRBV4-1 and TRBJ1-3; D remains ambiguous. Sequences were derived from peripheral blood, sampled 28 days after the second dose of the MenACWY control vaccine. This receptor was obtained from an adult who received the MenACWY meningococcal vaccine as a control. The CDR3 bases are TGCGCCAGCAGCCAAGATAATCTCTCGGGCACCATATATTTT. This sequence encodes CASSQDNLSGTIYF.